Listed below are T cell receptor beta chains from one sample, sequenced in a study of blood T cell repertoires in COVID-19. Some clones are missing from TCRdb's copy, which holds only in-frame ones; the method was immunoSEQ multiplex PCR. The table records around 300,000 clones, around nine tenths of them present only once. The sequencing sample was made of PBMCs or T cells enriched from blood (not recorded which). These receptor sequences come from a woman aged 25-40 years who had recovered from COVID-19. CDR3s include the opening cysteine and the closing phenylalanine or tryptophan. Fields, in order: V gene, J gene, D gene, clone size, CDR3 protein, CDR3 DNA. D genes are given only for firm matches. The size field is filled for only some rows; it gives once, few, many or a size class.

>TRBV6-5|TRBJ1-3|-|-
CASSYSEGVGNTIYF
TGTGCCAGCAGTTACTCAGAGGGGGTCGGAAACACCATATATTTT
>TRBV5-4|TRBJ2-3|TRBD2|once
CASSLTGGNADTQYF
TGTGCCAGCAGCTTGACGGGGGGAAACGCGGATACGCAGTATTTT
>TRBV3-1/TRBV3-2|TRBJ2-1|-|-
CASSQDFRESYNEQFF
TGTGCCAGCAGCCAAGATTTTCGGGAGTCCTACAATGAGCAGTTCTTC
>TRBV28|TRBJ1-2|TRBD1|few
CASSLLGQANYGYTF
TGTGCCAGCAGTTTATTGGGACAGGCTAACTATGGCTACACCTTC
>TRBV5-1|TRBJ1-1|-|-
CASSLGDEAMNTEAFF
TGCGCCAGCAGCCTCGGTGACGAGGCCATGAACACTGAAGCTTTCTTT
>TRBV6-5|TRBJ1-5|-|-
CASSSNAGRNQPQHF
TGTGCCAGCAGTTCAAACGCCGGTCGTAATCAGCCCCAGCATTTT
>TRBV27|TRBJ1-1|-|-
CASSPIRTRIPEAFF
TGTGCCAGCAGTCCCATACGGACTAGGATCCCTGAAGCTTTCTTT
>TRBV18|TRBJ2-7|TRBD1|-
CASSPGARDRLNEQYF
TGTGCCAGCTCACCTGGCGCCCGGGACAGGCTCAACGAGCAGTACTTC
>TRBV5-4|TRBJ2-2|-|-
CASSLGAGRANTGELFF
TGTGCCAGCAGCTTGGGAGCGGGCAGAGCCAACACCGGGGAGCTGTTTTTT
>TRBV7-3|TRBJ1-2|TRBD1|-
CASSPQMTGVYGYTF
TGTGCCAGCAGCCCTCAAATGACAGGGGTCTATGGCTACACCTTC